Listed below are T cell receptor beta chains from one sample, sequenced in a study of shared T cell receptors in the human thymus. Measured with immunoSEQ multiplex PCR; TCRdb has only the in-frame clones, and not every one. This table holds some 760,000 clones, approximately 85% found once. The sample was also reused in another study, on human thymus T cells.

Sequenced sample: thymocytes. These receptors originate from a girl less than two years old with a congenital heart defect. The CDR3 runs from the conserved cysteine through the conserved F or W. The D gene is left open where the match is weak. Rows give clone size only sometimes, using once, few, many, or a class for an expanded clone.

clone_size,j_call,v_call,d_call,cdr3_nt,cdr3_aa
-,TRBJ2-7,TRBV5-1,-,TGCGCCAGCAGCCTTCAGGGTCCAGGCGGACACCTCTACGAGCAGTACTTC,CASSLQGPGGHLYEQYF
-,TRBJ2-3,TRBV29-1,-,TGCAGCGTCGAGCCGGGGTTCGGGGATACGCAGTATTTT,CSVEPGFGDTQYF
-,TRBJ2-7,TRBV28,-,TGTGCCAGCAGTTTGCGTCGGGATTTCTTTTACGAGCAGTACTTC,CASSLRRDFFYEQYF
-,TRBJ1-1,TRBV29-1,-,TGCAGCGTAGCTCTCACAGGGCCCCAGCTGAACACTGAAGCTTTCTTT,CSVALTGPQLNTEAFF
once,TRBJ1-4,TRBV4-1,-,TGCGCCAGCAGCCAAGGGCGGGGAATGAACGAAAAACTGTTTTTT,CASSQGRGMNEKLFF
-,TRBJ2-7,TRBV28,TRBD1,TGTGCCAGCAGTCCTTCCGGGACAGGGGAATACTCCTACGAGCAGTACTTC,CASSPSGTGEYSYEQYF
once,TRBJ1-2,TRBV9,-,TGTGCCAGCAGCGTAGGACACGTCGGCTATGGCTACACCTTC,CASSVGHVGYGYTF
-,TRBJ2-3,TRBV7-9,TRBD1,TGTGCCAGCAGCATGGGACAGGTCGGAACAGATACGCAGTATTTT,CASSMGQVGTDTQYF
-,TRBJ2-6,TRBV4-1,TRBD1,TGCGCCAGCAGCCAAACCCAGACAGGGGCTGCCAACGTCCTGACTTTC,CASSQTQTGAANVLTF
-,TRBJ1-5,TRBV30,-,TGTGCCTGGAGTGTATGGTCAGGCAATCAGCCCCAGCATTTT,CAWSVWSGNQPQHF
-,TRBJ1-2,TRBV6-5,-,TGTGCCAGCAGTTACTCGACGGGGTGGTACTACACCTTC,CASSYSTGWYYTF
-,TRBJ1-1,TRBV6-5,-,TGTGCCAGCAGCACCGGGGAGGGGCCGTCGGCTTTCTTT,CASSTGEGPSAFF
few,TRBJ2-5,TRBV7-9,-,TGTGCCAGCAGCTTAGTCCTAGACCTCCAGGAGACCCAGTACTTC,CASSLVLDLQETQYF
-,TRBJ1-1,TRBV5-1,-,TGCGCCAGCAGCTTCGGTTTGGGGAGGGGGTGGGTCGCTGAAGCTTTCTTT,CASSFGLGRGWVAEAFF
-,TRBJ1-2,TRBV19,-,TGTGCCAGTAGTATACCCGGACAGACCTATGGCTACACCTTC,CASSIPGQTYGYTF
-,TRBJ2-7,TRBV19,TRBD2,TGTGCCAGTAGTATTCTAGCGGGGGGGCCGTACGAGCAGTACTTC,CASSILAGGPYEQYF
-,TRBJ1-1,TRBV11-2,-,TGTGCCAGCAGCCAGCATGGCCGAGGGAGAACTGAAGCTTTCTTT,CASSQHGRGRTEAFF
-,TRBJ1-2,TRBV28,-,TGTGCCAGCAGTTCGGTGGTTCATCGCCTTGGCTACACCTTC,CASSSVVHRLGYTF
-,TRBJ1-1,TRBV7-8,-,TGTGCCAGCAGCTTACCCCATTGGGCTTTTTACGGGAAGAGCACTGAAGCTTTCTTT,CASSLPHWAFYGKSTEAFF
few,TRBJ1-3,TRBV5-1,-,TGCGCCAGCACCAGAGGAAACACCATATATTTT,CASTRGNTIYF
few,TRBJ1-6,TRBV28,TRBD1,TGTGCCAGCAGTTTCCTTCGGACAGGGTTCTTAAGCTCCTATAATTCACCCCTCCACTTT,CASSFLRTGFLSSYNSPLHF
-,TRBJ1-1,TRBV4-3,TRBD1,TGCGCCAGCAGCCGCGCACACCGGGACAGGGCCCGAAGGGACACTGAAGCTTTCTTT,CASSRAHRDRARRDTEAFF
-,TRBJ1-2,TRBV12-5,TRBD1,TGTGCTAGTGGTTTAATTTATCGACAGGGGGCTATTGGCTACACCTTC,CASGLIYRQGAIGYTF
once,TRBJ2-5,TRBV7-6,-,TGTGCCAGCAGCTTAGTCGCGGGGGCCAGGAAAGAGACCCAGTACTTC,CASSLVAGARKETQYF
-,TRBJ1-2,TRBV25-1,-,TGTGCCAGCAGTGAATCGGGACAACCAAACTATGGCTACACCTTC,CASSESGQPNYGYTF
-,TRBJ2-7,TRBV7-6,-,TGTGCCAGCAGCTTAGTGGGGGGGGGCACAGTGACCCCCTACGAGCAGTACTTC,CASSLVGGGTVTPYEQYF
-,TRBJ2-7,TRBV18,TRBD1,TGTGCCAGCTCACCGTCGGACAGGGCATGGTCCGAGCAGTACTTC,CASSPSDRAWSEQYF
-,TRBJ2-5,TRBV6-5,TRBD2,TGTGCCAGCGTCGGATGGCCTAGCGGGGAAGAGACCCAGTACTTC,CASVGWPSGEETQYF
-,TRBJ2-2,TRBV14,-,TGTGCCAGCAGCTGTAACAGGGCCGCGAACACCGGGGAGCTGTTTTTT,CASSCNRAANTGELFF
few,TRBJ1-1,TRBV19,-,TGTGCCACCAGAAACACGTCCCTGGGGCAGGGGAACACTGAAGCTTTCTTT,CATRNTSLGQGNTEAFF
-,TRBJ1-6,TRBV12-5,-,TGTGCTAGTGGTCGCGCAAGGGGCCGTAATTCACCCCTCCACTTT,CASGRARGRNSPLHF
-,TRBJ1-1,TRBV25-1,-,TGTGCCAGCTCCCGGTTGGGCCCAACGGCTGAAGCTTTCTTT,CASSRLGPTAEAFF
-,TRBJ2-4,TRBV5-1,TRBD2,TGCGCCAGCAGCTTGGGGGGACTAGCGGGGATCAACATTCAGTACTTC,CASSLGGLAGINIQYF
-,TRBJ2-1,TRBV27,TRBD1,TGTGCCAGCAGCCTGACAGGGCTTCAGGGGCAGTTCTTC,CASSLTGLQGQFF
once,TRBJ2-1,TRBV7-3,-,TGTGCCAGCAGCTTACTTCAGGCTGGGGGGTTGAACAATGAGCAGTTCTTC,CASSLLQAGGLNNEQFF
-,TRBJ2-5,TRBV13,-,TGTGCCAGCAGCTCGACAGGATCTTACCAAGAGACCCAGTACTTC,CASSSTGSYQETQYF
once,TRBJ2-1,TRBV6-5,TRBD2,TGTGCCAGCAGGCGGGGGGGACCCTCCGATGAGCAGTTCTTC,CASRRGGPSDEQFF
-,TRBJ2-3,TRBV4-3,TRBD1,TGCGCCAGCAGCCAAAGGGGGACAGGGTCCACAGATACGCAGTATTTT,CASSQRGTGSTDTQYF
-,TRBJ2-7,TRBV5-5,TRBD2,TGTGCCAGCAGCCCGGCAGCGGGGGGCTCCTACGAGCAGTACTTC,CASSPAAGGSYEQYF
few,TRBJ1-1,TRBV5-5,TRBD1,TGTGCCAGCAGGGGGACAGGGGTAAACACTGAAGCTTTCTTT,CASRGTGVNTEAFF
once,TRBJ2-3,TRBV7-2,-,TGTGCCAGCAGCTTAGGCCGTCTAGCCGAAAGCACAGATACGCAGTATTTT,CASSLGRLAESTDTQYF
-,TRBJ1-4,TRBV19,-,TGTGCCAGTAGTATCGGTCGACAGCTCACGGTTGAAAAACTGTTTTTT,CASSIGRQLTVEKLFF
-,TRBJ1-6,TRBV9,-,TGTGCCAGCAGCGTAGATACAGCCCAAGCCAGATTCACCCCCCTCCACTTT,CASSVDTAQARFTPLHF
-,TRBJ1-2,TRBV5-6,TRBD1,TGTGCCAGCAGCGGCCCCGGGACAGGTCCCCTACTAGGTGGCTACACCTTC,CASSGPGTGPLLGGYTF
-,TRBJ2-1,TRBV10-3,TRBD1,TGTGCCATCACCAGGCTGGGGCCAACAGGGGATGTATCCTACAATGAGCAGTTCTTC,CAITRLGPTGDVSYNEQFF
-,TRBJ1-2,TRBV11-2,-,TGTGCCAGCAGCTTAGTCAGGGGTGGGGGCTACACCTTC,CASSLVRGGGYTF
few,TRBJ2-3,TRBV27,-,TGTGCCAGCAGTATGGGGGCCGAAGATACGCAGTATTTT,CASSMGAEDTQYF
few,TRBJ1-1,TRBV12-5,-,TGTGCTAGTGATCCGGGATTCTCCACTGAAGCTTTCTTT,CASDPGFSTEAFF
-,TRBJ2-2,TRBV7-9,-,TGTGCCAGCATCGCCCCAGGAAACGCGAACACCGGGGAGCTGTTTTTT,CASIAPGNANTGELFF